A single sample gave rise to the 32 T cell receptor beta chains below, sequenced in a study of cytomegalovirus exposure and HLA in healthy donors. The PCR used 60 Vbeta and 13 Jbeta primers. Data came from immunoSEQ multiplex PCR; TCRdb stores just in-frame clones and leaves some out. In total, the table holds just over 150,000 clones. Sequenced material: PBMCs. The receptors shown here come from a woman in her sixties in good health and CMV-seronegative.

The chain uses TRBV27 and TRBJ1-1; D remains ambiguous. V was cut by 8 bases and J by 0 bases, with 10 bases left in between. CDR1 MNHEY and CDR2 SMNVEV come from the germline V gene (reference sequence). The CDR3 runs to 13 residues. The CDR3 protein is CASVAVMNTEAFF. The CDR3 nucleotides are TGTGCCAGCGTGGCAGTCATGAACACTGAAGCTTTCTTT.

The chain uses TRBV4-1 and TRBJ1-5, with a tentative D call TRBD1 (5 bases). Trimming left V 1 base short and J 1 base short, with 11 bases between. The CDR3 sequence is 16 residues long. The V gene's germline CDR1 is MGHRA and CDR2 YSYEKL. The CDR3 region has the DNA TGCGCCAGCAGCCAAGGGACAATTAGAAGCAATCAGCCCCAGCATTTT. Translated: CASSQGTIRSNQPQHF.

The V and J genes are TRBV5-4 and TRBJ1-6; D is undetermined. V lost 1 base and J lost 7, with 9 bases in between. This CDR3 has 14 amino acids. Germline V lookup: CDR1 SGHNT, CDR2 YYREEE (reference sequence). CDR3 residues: CASSLPTGNSPLHF. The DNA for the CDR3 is TGTGCCAGCAGCTTGCCGACGGGAAATTCACCCCTCCACTTT.

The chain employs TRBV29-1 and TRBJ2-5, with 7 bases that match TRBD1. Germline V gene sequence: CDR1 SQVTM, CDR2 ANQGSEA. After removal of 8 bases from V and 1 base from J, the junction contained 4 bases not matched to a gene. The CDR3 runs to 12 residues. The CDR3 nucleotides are TGCAGCACGAGACAGGGCCAAGAGACCCAGTACTTC. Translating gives CSTRQGQETQYF.

CDR3 amino acids: CAISLQGAGTGELFF. CDR3 coding DNA: TGTGCCATCAGCCTGCAGGGGGCGGGCACCGGGGAGCTGTTTTTT. V and J are TRBV10-3 and TRBJ2-2; 8 nucleotides match TRBD1. This CDR3 region has 15 residues. Germline CDR1 and CDR2: ENHRY and SYGVKD. V lost 6 bases and J lost 4; bases outside the gene matches: 7.

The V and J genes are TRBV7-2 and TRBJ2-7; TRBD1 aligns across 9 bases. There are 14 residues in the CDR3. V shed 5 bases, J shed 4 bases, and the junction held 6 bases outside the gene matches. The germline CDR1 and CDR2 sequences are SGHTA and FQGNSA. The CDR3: CASSLGTGLYEQYF. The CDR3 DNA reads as TGTGCCAGCAGCCTAGGGACAGGGCTTTACGAGCAGTACTTC.

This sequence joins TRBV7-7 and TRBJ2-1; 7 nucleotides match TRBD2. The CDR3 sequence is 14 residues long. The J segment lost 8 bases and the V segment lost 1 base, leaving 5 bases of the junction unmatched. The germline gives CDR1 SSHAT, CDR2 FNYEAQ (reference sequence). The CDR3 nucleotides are TGTGCCAGCAGCTTAGAGGGAGGGTGGGATGAGCAGTTCTTC. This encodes CASSLEGGWDEQFF.

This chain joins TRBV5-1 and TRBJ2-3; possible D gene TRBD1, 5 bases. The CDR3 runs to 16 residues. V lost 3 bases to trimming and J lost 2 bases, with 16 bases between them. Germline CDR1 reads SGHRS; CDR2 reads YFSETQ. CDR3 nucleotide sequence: TGCGCCAGCAGCTCTTACTTTGACAGAGTCACAGATACGCAGTATTTT. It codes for CASSSYFDRVTDTQYF.

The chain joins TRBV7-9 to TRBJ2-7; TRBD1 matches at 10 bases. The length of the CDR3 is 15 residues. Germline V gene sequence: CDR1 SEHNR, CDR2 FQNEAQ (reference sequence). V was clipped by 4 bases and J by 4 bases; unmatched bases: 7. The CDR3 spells CASSYPGTGVYEQYF. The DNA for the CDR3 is TGTGCCAGCAGCTACCCCGGGACAGGGGTTTACGAGCAGTACTTC.

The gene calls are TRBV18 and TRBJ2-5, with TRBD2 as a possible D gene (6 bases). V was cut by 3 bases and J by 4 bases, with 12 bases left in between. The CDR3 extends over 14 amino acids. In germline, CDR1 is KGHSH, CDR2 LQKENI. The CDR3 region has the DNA TGTGCCAGCTCACCCGTTGGGGGAGGAGAGACCCAGTACTTC. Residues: CASSPVGGGETQYF.

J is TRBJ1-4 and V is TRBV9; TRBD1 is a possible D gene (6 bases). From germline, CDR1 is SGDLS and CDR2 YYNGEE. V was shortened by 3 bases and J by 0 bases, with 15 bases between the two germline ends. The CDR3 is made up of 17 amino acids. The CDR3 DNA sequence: TGTGCCAGCAGCGGAGGAAAGGGGGATTCAACTAATGAAAAACTGTTTTTT. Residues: CASSGGKGDSTNEKLFF.

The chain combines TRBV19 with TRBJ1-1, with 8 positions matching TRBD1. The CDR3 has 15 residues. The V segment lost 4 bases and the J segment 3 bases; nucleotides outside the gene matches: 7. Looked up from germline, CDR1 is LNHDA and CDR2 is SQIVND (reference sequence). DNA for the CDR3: TGTGCCAGTAGTAAGGACAGGGTACGGGACACTGAAGCTTTCTTT. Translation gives CASSKDRVRDTEAFF.

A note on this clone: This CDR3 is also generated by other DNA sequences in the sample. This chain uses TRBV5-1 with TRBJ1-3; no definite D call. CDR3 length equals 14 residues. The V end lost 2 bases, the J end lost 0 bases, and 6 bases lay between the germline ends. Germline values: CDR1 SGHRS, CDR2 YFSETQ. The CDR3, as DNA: TGCGCCAGCAGCTTCGGTAGCTCTGGAAACACCATATATTTT. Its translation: CASSFGSSGNTIYF.

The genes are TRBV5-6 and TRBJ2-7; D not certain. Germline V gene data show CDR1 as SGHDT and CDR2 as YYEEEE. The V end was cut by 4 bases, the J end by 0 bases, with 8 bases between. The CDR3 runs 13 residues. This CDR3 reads CASSPVSSYEQYF. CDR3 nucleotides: TGTGCCAGCAGCCCCGTGAGCTCCTACGAGCAGTACTTC.

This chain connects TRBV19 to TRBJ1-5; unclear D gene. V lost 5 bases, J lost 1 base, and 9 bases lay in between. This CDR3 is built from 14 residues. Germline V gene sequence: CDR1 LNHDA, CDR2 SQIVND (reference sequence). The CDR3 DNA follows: TGTGCCAGTAGTTTTTATGTCAGCAATCAGCCCCAGCATTTT. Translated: CASSFYVSNQPQHF. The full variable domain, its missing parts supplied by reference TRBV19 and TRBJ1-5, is DGGITQSPKYLFRKEGQNVTLSCEQNLNHDAMYWYRQDPGQGLRLIYYSQIVNDFQKGDIAEGYSVSREKKESFPLTVTSAQKNPTAFYLCASSFYVSNQPQHFGDGTRLSIL.

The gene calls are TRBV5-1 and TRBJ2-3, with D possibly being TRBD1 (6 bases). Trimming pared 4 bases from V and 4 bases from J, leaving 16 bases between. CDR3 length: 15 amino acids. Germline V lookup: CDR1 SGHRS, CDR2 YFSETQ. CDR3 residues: CASSMGPGVADTQYF. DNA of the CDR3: TGCGCCAGCAGCATGGGCCCAGGGGTTGCAGATACGCAGTATTTT. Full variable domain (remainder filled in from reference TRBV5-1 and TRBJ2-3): KAGVTQTPRYLIKTRGQQVTLSCSPISGHRSVSWYQQTPGQGLQFLFEYFSETQRNKGNFPGRFSGRQFSNSRSEMNVSTLELGDSALYLCASSMGPGVADTQYFGPGTRLTVL.

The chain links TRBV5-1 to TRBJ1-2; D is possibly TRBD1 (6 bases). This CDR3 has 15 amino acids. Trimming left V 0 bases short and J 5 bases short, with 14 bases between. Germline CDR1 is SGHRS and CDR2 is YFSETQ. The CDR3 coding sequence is TGCGCCAGCAGCTTGGCTGGGGGCGCCGAGTATGGCTACACCTTC. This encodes CASSLAGGAEYGYTF.

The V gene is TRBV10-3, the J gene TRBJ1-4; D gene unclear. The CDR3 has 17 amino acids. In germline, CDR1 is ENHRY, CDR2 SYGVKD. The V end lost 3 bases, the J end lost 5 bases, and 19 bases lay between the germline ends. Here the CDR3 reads CAISDAPAGGRNEKLFF. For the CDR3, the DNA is TGTGCCATCAGTGATGCCCCGGCAGGTGGAAGAAATGAAAAACTGTTTTTT.

For the CDR3, the DNA is TGTGCCAGCAGCAGACAAAGAGATCAGCCCCAGCATTTT. Translating gives CASSRQRDQPQHF. The chain uses TRBV6-1 and TRBJ1-5; no clear D. The V gene lost 6 bases and the J gene lost 5 bases, with 11 bases spanning the gap. Germline V gene data show CDR1 as MNHNS and CDR2 as SASEGT. This CDR3 contains 13 residues.

In DNA form, the CDR3 reads TGCGCCAGTAGTCGGGTAGCGGGGTTCACAGATACGCAGTATTTT. This encodes CASSRVAGFTDTQYF. The chain recombines TRBV5-1 with TRBJ2-3; TRBD2 matches at 8 bases. Germline CDR1 is SGHRS and CDR2 is YFSETQ. With 8 bases clipped from V and 2 bases from J, the junction kept 10 bases outside the gene matches. The CDR3 is made up of 15 amino acids.

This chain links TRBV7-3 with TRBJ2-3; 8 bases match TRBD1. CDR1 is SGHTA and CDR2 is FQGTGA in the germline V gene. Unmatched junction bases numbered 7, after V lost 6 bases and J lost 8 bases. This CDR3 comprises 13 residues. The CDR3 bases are TGTGCCAGCAGAGAGACAGGGGCCGGTACGCAGTATTTT. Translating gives CASRETGAGTQYF.

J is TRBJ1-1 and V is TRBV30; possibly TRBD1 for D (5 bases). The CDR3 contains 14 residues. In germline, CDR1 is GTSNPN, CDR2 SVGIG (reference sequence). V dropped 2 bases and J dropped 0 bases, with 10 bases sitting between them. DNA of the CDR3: TGTGCCTGGAGTACGGGAGGGGTGAACACTGAAGCTTTCTTT. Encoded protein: CAWSTGGVNTEAFF.

The CDR3 reads CSVVGPGGVGTQYF. CDR3 nucleotide sequence: TGCAGCGTGGTAGGGCCGGGCGGGGTTGGGACCCAGTACTTC. The chain recombines TRBV29-1 with TRBJ2-5; D perhaps matches TRBD2 (6 bases). The CDR3 consists of 14 residues. The V end was cut by 6 bases, the J end by 7 bases, with 21 bases between. Germline V gives CDR1 SQVTM, CDR2 ANQGSEA. Based on the CDR3 plus reference TRBV29-1 and TRBJ2-5, the full variable domain is SAVISQKPSRDICQRGTSLTIQCQVDSQVTMMFWYRQQPGQSLTLIATANQGSEATYESGFVIDKFPISRPNLTFSTLTVSNMSPEDSSIYLCSVVGPGGVGTQYFGPGTRLLVL.

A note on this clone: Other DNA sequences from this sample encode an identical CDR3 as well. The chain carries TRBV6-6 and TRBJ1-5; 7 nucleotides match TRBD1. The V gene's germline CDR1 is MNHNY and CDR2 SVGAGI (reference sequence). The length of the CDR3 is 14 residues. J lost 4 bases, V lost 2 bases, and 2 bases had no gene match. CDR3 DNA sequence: TGTGCCAGCAGTTACACAGGGGTGAATCAGCCCCAGCATTTT. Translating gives CASSYTGVNQPQHF.

The CDR3 coding sequence is TGTGCCAGCAGCTTGGGACGGACAGTATTCTTCGATGGCTACACCTTC. This sequence encodes CASSLGRTVFFDGYTF. V gene TRBV7-9 combines with J gene TRBJ1-2; D is possibly TRBD1 (6 bases). In germline, CDR1 is SEHNR, CDR2 FQNEAQ (reference sequence). V was clipped by 3 bases and J by 6 bases, with 20 bases between them. The CDR3 is made up of 16 amino acids.

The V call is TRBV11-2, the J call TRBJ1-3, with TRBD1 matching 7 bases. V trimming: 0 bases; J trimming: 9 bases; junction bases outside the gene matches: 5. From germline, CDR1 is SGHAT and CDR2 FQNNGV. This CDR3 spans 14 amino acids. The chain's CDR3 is CASSLDQQGTTIYF. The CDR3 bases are TGTGCCAGCAGCTTAGATCAACAGGGGACCACCATATATTTT. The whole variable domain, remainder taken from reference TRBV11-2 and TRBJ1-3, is EAGVAQSPRYKIIEKRQSVAFWCNPISGHATLYWYQQILGQGPKLLIQFQNNGVVDDSQLPKDRFSAERLKGVDSTLKIQPAKLEDSAVYLCASSLDQQGTTIYFGEGSWLTVV.

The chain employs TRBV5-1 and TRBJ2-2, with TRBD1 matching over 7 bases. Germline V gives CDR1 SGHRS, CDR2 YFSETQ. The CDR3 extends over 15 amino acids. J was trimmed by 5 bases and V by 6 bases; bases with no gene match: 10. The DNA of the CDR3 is TGCGCCAGCACTTTTATAGGGGGCTCAACCGGGGAGCTGTTTTTT. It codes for CASTFIGGSTGELFF.

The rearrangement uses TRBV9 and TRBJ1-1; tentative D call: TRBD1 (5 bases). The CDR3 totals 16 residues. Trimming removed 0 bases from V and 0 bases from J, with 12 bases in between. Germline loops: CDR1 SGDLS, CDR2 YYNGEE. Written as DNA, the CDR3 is TGTGCCAGCAGCGTAGCTAAAACGGGGGTGAACACTGAAGCTTTCTTT. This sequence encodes CASSVAKTGVNTEAFF.

The CDR3 region has the DNA TGTGCCTGGAACCTACAGGGCACCGGGGAGCTGTTTTTT. It specifies CAWNLQGTGELFF. This chain joins TRBV30 and TRBJ2-2; D is perhaps TRBD1 (6 bases). Trimming stripped 4 bases from V and 4 bases from J, with 10 bases between. CDR1 and CDR2 from the germline V gene are GTSNPN and SVGIG (reference sequence). The CDR3 sequence is 13 residues long. The whole variable domain, remainder taken from reference TRBV30 and TRBJ2-2, is SQTIHQWPATLVQPVGSPLSLECTVEGTSNPNLYWYRQAAGRGLQLLFYSVGIGQISSEVPQNLSASRPQDRQFILSSKKLLLSDSGFYLCAWNLQGTGELFFGEGSRLTVL.

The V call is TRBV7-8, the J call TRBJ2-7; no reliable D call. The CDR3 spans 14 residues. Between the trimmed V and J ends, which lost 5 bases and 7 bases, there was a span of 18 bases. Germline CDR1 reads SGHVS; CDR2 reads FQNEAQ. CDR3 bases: TGTGCCAGCAGCACCACTGTGGCTATGAGGGAGCAGTACTTC. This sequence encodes CASSTTVAMREQYF. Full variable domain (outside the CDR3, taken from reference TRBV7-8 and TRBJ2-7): GAGVSQSPRYKVAKRGQDVALRCDPISGHVSLFWYQQALGQGPEFLTYFQNEAQLDKSGLPSDRFFAERPEGSVSTLKIQRTQQEDSAVYLCASSTTVAMREQYFGPGTRLTVT.

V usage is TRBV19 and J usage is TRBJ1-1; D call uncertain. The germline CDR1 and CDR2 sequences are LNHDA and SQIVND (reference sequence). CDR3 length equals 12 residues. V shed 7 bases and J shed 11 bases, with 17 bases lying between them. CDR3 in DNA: TGTGCCAGTACGGTCTATGGGCAGGCGGCTTTCTTT. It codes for CASTVYGQAAFF.

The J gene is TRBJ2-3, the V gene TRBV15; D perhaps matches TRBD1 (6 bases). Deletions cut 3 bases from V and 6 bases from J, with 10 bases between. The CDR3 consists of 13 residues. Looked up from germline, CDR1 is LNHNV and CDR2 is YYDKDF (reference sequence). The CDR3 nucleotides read TGTGCCACCAGCAGGAACAGGGCTGATACGCAGTATTTT. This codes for CATSRNRADTQYF.